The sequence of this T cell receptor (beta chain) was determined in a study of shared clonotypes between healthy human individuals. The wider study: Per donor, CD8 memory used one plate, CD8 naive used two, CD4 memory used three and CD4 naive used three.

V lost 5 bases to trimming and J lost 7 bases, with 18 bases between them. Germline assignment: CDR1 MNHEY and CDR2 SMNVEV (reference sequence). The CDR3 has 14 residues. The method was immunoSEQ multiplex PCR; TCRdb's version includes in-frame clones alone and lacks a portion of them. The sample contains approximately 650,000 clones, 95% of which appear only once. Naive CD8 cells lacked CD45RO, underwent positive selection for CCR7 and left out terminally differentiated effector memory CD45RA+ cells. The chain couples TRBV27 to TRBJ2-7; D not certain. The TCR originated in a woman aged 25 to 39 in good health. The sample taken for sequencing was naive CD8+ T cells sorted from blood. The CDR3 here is CASSPNQGPREQYF. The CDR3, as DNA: TGTGCCAGCAGTCCTAATCAAGGGCCAAGAGAGCAGTACTTC.